One and the same sample provided the 2 T cell receptor beta chains below, sequenced in a study of chemoradiotherapy in HPV16-positive cancers. Clones were read by immunoSEQ multiplex PCR, and TCRdb kept only the in-frame ones, dropping some. The sample carries about 21,000 clones, approximately 86% recorded once. The source was blood, collected from a patient who underwent chemoradiotherapy. The receptors derive from a human donor with HPV-associated anogenital cancer.

The chain recombines TRBV4-3 with TRBJ1-1; TRBD1 aligns across 8 bases. V was clipped by 1 base and J by 2 bases; unmatched bases: 3. This CDR3 contains 15 residues. Germline-derived CDR1 and CDR2 are LGHNA and YSLEER. CDR3 residues: CASSQVGQGNTEAFF. CDR3 coding DNA: TGCGCCAGCAGCCAAGTAGGACAGGGCAACACTGAAGCTTTCTTT.

The CDR3 coding sequence is TGTGCCAGCAGTTACTCGGGGGGGAAGACTGAAGCTTTCTTT. Translated, it gives CASSYSGGKTEAFF. The rearrangement uses TRBV6-5 and TRBJ1-1; perhaps TRBD1 as D (5 bases). The CDR3 consists of 14 residues. V lost 0 bases, J lost 5 bases, and 10 bases lay in between. Germline V gene lookup returns CDR1 MNHEY and CDR2 SVGAGI.